The 10 T cell receptor beta chains below were found in one sample sequenced in a study of cytomegalovirus exposure and HLA in healthy donors. The study ran its PCR with 60 Vbeta and 13 Jbeta primers. Using immunoSEQ multiplex PCR, the repertoire was profiled, and TCRdb retains in-frame clones only, with some absent. The data show 210,000 or so clones, over 60% seen once. The sample comprised PBMCs. All receptors come from a young man in good health and CMV-seronegative.

This clone has only a few counts. The chain uses TRBV9 and TRBJ2-4, with TRBD2 matching over 9 bases. The germline V gene encodes CDR1 SGDLS and CDR2 YYNGEE. Trimming removed 0 bases from V and 5 bases from J; junction bases left unmatched: 6. The CDR3 length is 16 residues. Here the CDR3 reads CASSVGASGTQNIQYF. DNA for the CDR3: TGTGCCAGCAGCGTAGGGGCTAGCGGGACCCAAAACATTCAGTACTTC.

The CDR3 here is CASSPGTGASTEAFF. The DNA for the CDR3 is TGTGCCAGCAGCCCAGGGACAGGGGCATCCACTGAAGCTTTCTTT. The chain carries TRBV28 and TRBJ1-1; the match to TRBD1 covers 10 bases. Germline V gene sequence: CDR1 MDHEN, CDR2 SYDVKM. J lost 4 bases, V lost 6 bases, and 8 bases had no gene match. The CDR3 is 15 residues long.

The rearrangement joins TRBV11-3 to TRBJ2-7, with D perhaps TRBD1 (5 bases). The CDR3 is 13 amino acids. From germline, CDR1 is SGHNT and CDR2 YENEEA. The V end was cut by 5 bases, the J end by 3 bases, with 11 bases between. CDR3 nucleotide sequence: TGTGCCAGCAGCCACAGGATAAGCTACGAGCAGTACTTC. Protein: CASSHRISYEQYF.

V usage is TRBV7-9 and J usage is TRBJ2-5, with a tentative D call TRBD1 (5 bases). The CDR3 sequence is 13 residues long. Germline V gives CDR1 SEHNR, CDR2 FQNEAQ (reference sequence). The V end was cut by 6 bases, the J end by 2 bases, with 10 bases between. The CDR3 coding sequence is TGTGCCAGCAGGATGACAGAACAAGAGACCCAGTACTTC. Its protein product is CASRMTEQETQYF.

The chain employs TRBV19 and TRBJ2-1; weak D call: TRBD2 (6 bases). There are 15 residues in the CDR3. V gave up 3 bases and J gave up 2 bases, with 11 bases separating them. CDR1 and CDR2 from the germline V gene are LNHDA and SQIVND (reference sequence). CDR3 sequence reads: CASSISAGTYNEQFF. CDR3 bases: TGTGCCAGTAGTATTTCCGCGGGGACCTACAATGAGCAGTTCTTC.

Of note for this clone: Its ends do not fully match the called genes, so a read error is possible. J is TRBJ1-1 and V is TRBV20-1; no reliable D call. CDR1 DFQATT and CDR2 SNEGSKA come from the germline V gene (reference sequence). The CDR3 covers 10 residues. CDR3: CSAGDAEAFF. The CDR3 nucleotides are TGCAGTGCTGGAGACGCTGAAGCTTTCTTT.

This clone was counted once. V usage is TRBV7-9 and J usage is TRBJ1-2; 7 nucleotides match TRBD1. The trim removed 1 base at V and 0 bases at J, leaving 2 bases unmatched. This CDR3 has 15 amino acids. Germline CDR1 SEHNR, CDR2 FQNEAQ (reference sequence). The CDR3 is CASSLGDSSNYGYTF. The CDR3 DNA reads as TGTGCCAGCAGCTTAGGGGACAGCTCTAACTATGGCTACACCTTC.

This clone showed up just a few times. The CDR3 DNA reads TGTGCCAGCAGGGGGAAGGGGGCGCTGGGTGAAGCTTTCTTT. Translating gives CASRGKGALGEAFF. The J gene is TRBJ1-1, the V gene TRBV2, with 7 bases aligning to TRBD1. The ends lost 6 bases at V and 7 bases at J; junction bases unmatched: 11. Germline V CDR1 and CDR2: SNHLY, FYNNEI. The CDR3 loop spans 14 amino acids.

This sequence joins TRBV5-1 and TRBJ2-5; 9 bases line up with TRBD1. With the DNA end fitting TRBJ2-7 better, the J assignment may be wrong. The CDR3 is 14 residues long. Germline CDR1 reads SGHRS; CDR2 reads YFSETQ. The CDR3 protein is CASSFGTGSYEQYF. In DNA, the CDR3 is TGCGCCAGCAGCTTCGGGACAGGGTCCTACGAGCAGTACTTC.

The V gene is TRBV6-6, the J gene TRBJ2-5; 10 bases agree with TRBD2. The trim removed 7 bases at V and 1 base at J, leaving 9 bases unmatched. Germline V gene sequence: CDR1 MNHNY, CDR2 SVGAGI (reference sequence). This CDR3 spans 16 amino acids. CDR3 in DNA: TGTGCCAGCAACCTTCTAGCGGGAGCCTCCCAAGAGACCCAGTACTTC. Protein: CASNLLAGASQETQYF.